This TCR beta chain was identified in a study of blood T cell repertoires in COVID-19. Study summary: The analysed material was cDNA or gDNA that came from T cells, B-cell-depleted T cells, or PBMCs.

Seattle cases were enrolled at active infection and followed longitudinally. The CDR3 is made up of 13 amino acids. With 3 bases removed from V and 1 base from J, the gap between germline ends came to 6 bases. The germline gives CDR1 ENHRY, CDR2 SYGVKD. In the authors' workflow: Nucleated cell counts were estimated from reference gene primer amplification. Here immunoSEQ multiplex PCR was the method, and the copy in TCRdb shows in-frame clones only, minus some. V and J calls and clone size are those listed in that table; D and trimming were worked out from the DNA. The sample yields some 260,000 clones, approximately 88% seen once.

This chain uses TRBV10-3 with TRBJ1-1, with D possibly matching TRBD1 (5 bases). The sequence derives from a woman aged 65 to 85 with COVID-19, enrolled during active disease. Sequenced: peripheral blood. This CDR3 is CAISEQANTEAFF. DNA for the CDR3: TGTGCCATCAGTGAACAGGCGAACACTGAAGCTTTCTTT.